This T cell receptor beta chain was captured in a study of identical twins. Trimming took off 1 base at V and 5 bases at J, with 7 bases between the two ends. The germline gives CDR1 LGHNA, CDR2 YSLEER. The CDR3 has 13 residues. Many counts were recorded for this clonotype. Template switching added a universal primer site, and cDNA bore unique molecular identifiers. TCRdb ran MiXCR on the 5' RACE reads and lists one entry per CDR3 protein. This table has roughly 570,000 distinct CDR3 sequences, 9% to 10% appearing once. Donors uniformly comprised healthy Caucasians. These same records also appear under a second study, on yellow fever vaccine responses in identical twins.

This sequence was found in a woman between 18 and 29 years old in good health. What was sequenced was PBMCs. This chain connects TRBV4-3 to TRBJ2-3, with no clear D. CDR3 sequence (DNA): TGCGCCAGCAGCCAAGGTCGCGAAGATACGCAGTATTTT. Its translation is CASSQGREDTQYF.